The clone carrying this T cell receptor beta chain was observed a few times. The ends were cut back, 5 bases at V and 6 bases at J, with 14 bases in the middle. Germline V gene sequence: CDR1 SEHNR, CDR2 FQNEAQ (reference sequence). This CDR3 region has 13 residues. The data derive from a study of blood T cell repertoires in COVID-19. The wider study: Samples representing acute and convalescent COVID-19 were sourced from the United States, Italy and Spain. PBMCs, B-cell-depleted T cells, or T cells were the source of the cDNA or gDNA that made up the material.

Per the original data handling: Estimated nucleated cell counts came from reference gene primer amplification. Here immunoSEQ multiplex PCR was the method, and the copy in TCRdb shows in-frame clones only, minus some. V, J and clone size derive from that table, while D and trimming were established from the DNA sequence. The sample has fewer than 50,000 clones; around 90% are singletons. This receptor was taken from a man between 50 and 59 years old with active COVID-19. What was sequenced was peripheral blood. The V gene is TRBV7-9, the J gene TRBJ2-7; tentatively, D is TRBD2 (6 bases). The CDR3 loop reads CASSLGREAEQYF. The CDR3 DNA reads TGTGCCAGCAGCCTAGGCAGGGAGGCCGAGCAGTACTTC.